The T cell receptor (beta chain) described here comes from a study of early stage breast cancer tumors (dated by TCRdb to about 2017). The study in broad terms: Of the roughly 15 invasive breast tumors, more than 9 were found to be estrogen receptor-positive, progesterone receptor-positive and HER2-negative. Of the roughly 12 ER+/PR+/HER2- tumors, eight were classified as invasive ductal carcinomas and four as invasive lobular carcinomas. On average, each sample had 8.5 to 10-fold read coverage. Across all samples, over 2,000,000 templates representing under 1.3 million unique clonotypes were detected.

Study-wide conclusions, independent of this receptor: Because the cohort was small, a breakdown by tumor subtype could not be done. Repertoires from blood resembled normal breast more closely than tumor, and using blood as a reference for each tissue separated tumor from normal in 14 of 16 patients. Enriched TCRB sequences shared across patients were mostly commonly generated sequences, unlikely to play an important role in the tumor microenvironment. Sequencing bulk genomic DNA from unsorted cells could not capture chain pairing or functional markers like CD4, CD8 and FOXP3. About 2.5-fold higher T cell density and higher clonality were observed in tumors than in adjacent normal breast tissue.

The study profiled bulk TCR beta-chain repertoires in matched peripheral blood, tumor and adjacent normal breast tissue taken from fewer than 20 patients with early-stage breast cancer. Before surgery, roughly 4.5-11 mL of whole blood was collected in EDTA tubes and processed within 2 hours. Ficoll-Paque centrifugation in SepMate-50 tubes was used to isolate peripheral blood mononuclear cells. For storage in liquid nitrogen, PBMCs were cryopreserved as aliquots of about 1.9 to 4.5 million cells in around 90% FBS with 10% DMSO. The Qiagen AllPrep DNA/RNA Mini kit was used for genomic DNA extraction. About this clone itself: Its antigen is still unknown. Within one base of it there is no much larger clone, and no base qualities were kept.

Two independent genomic DNA replicates were amplified for each sample, with around 0.5 ug used for blood and about 1.5 ug for tumor or normal breast. Following the manufacturer's instructions, the ImmunoSeq Intro kit was used to carry out TCRB sequencing on genomic DNA. For absolute quantification, the roughly 30-cycle multiplex PCR included proprietary primers along with spike-in control sequences. Single-end 150-bp reads were used to sequence an 87-bp fragment covering the CDR3 and the flanking V and J genes. Each lane of an Illumina MiSeq using version 3.0 chemistry carried seven multiplexed samples, with two replicates per sample. In the paper's pipeline: The vendor's proprietary pipeline processed the raw data and merged both replicates into a single result for each sample. Clonotypes were defined as productive rearrangements sharing the V-gene family, CDR3 amino acid sequence and J-gene segment. To compute clonality, the normalized Shannon entropy (Pielou evenness) of TCRB abundances was subtracted from 1. T cell density was estimated by dividing total templates by the number of input cells inferred from the DNA input amount. Recon with default parameters was used to estimate total repertoire diversity and clonality. A clonotype counted as tumor-enriched if its abundance in tumor exceeded 0.1% and was at least 32-fold higher than its abundance in normal breast. The table comes from immuneACCESS by way of TCRdb, which keeps in-frame sequences with V and J called. Part of the clones is missing from these tables; in studies checked, under half for an unresolved V gene and the rest for unknown reasons. V and J calls and clone size come straight from that table; D and trimming were deduced from the DNA. In all, the sample holds tens of thousands of clones, and 85% to 95% of those were seen once. 4% to 5.5% of the sample lies in the top ten.

The clonotype originates from a person between 70 and 80 years old with breast cancer. Sequenced: blood.

Here is the DNA: TGTGCCAGAAGCATAAGGGGTACCGGGGAGCTGTTTTTT. Protein translation: CARSIRGTGELFF. The chain uses TRBV5-3 and TRBJ2-2; TRBD1 is perhaps the D gene, given 5 matching bases. TRBV5-3 is annotated as an ORF whose role is uncertain. V is reduced by 4 bases and J by 5 bases, leaving a spacing of 9 bases between them. From the cysteine up to the phenylalanine, the CDR3 has a length of 13 residues. Only CDR3 DNA is held: 39 bases, read in frame from base 1.